These 27 T cell receptor beta chains came from one sample sequenced in a study of T cells in localized non-small cell lung cancer. Profiling relied on immunoSEQ multiplex PCR, and the TCRdb table lists in-frame clones only, not all of them. The sample carries 45,000 to 55,000 clones, around 86% recorded once. The sequencing here drew on peripheral blood, taken before any cancer treatment. The receptors here all came from a male donor at least 60 years old with stage III squamous cell lung carcinoma.

The chain combines TRBV4-1 with TRBJ1-2; a weak D match, TRBD1 (5 bases). V was cut by 1 base and J by 8 bases, with 23 bases left in between. The germline gives CDR1 MGHRA, CDR2 YSYEKL. This CDR3 has 17 residues. The CDR3 DNA reads as TGCGCCAGCAGCCAAGTCGTCGGGGGGGGACTCCTAAGGGGCTACACCTTC. Translation: CASSQVVGGGLLRGYTF.

The chain recombines TRBV5-1 with TRBJ1-5, with D possibly matching TRBD1 (5 bases). CDR3 length: 13 residues. The germline CDR1 and CDR2 sequences are SGHRS and YFSETQ. V gave up 2 bases and J gave up 7 bases, with 10 bases separating them. The CDR3 region is CASSLGVGQPQHF. The CDR3 DNA reads as TGCGCCAGCAGCTTAGGGGTTGGGCAGCCCCAGCATTTT.

V usage is TRBV16 and J usage is TRBJ2-2; D is unclear. This CDR3 is built from 13 residues. The V and J ends lost 0 bases and 7 bases respectively, with 6 bases between them. Germline values: CDR1 KGHSY, CDR2 FQNENV. The CDR3 reads CASSQSGNGELFF. The DNA of the CDR3 is TGTGCCAGCAGCCAATCAGGGAACGGGGAGCTGTTTTTT.

The chain couples TRBV7-2 to TRBJ2-5; D remains unclear. V lost 5 bases to trimming and J lost 10 bases, with 14 bases between them. From germline, CDR1 is SGHTA and CDR2 FQGNSA. The CDR3 runs 12 residues. The CDR3 DNA sequence: TGTGCCAGCAGCCCACGTGGGGATAACCAGTACTTC. It is translated as CASSPRGDNQYF.

In its sample, this clone was seen once. This sequence joins TRBV19 and TRBJ1-5; D is unclear. The CDR3 sequence is 14 residues long. Per germline, CDR1 LNHDA and CDR2 SQIVND (reference sequence). Trimming left V 5 bases short and J 6 bases short, with 14 bases between. The CDR3 here is CASSGQSAGQPQHF. The CDR3 DNA reads TGTGCCAGTAGTGGGCAGTCAGCGGGTCAGCCCCAGCATTTT.

The chain carries TRBV6-5 and TRBJ2-2; 8 bases agree with TRBD2. V lost 6 bases and J lost 6; bases outside the gene matches: 9. Germline CDR1 and CDR2: MNHEY and SVGAGI. This CDR3 contains 15 residues. The CDR3 DNA reads as TGTGCCAGCAGGACCGGGGGGGTCGCGGCCGGGGAGCTGTTTTTT. Protein: CASRTGGVAAGELFF.

V and J are TRBV7-7 and TRBJ2-5, with unresolved D. V was trimmed by 5 bases and J by 2 bases, leaving 9 bases between them. CDR1 is SSHAT and CDR2 is FNYEAQ in the germline V gene (reference sequence). The CDR3 has 13 residues. The CDR3 DNA reads TGTGCCAGCAGCCGTGGGCCGCAAGAGACCCAGTACTTC. This translates into CASSRGPQETQYF.

The rearrangement links TRBV28 to TRBJ1-1; tentatively, D is TRBD1 (5 bases). Germline values: CDR1 MDHEN, CDR2 SYDVKM. Trimming took 2 bases from V and 0 from J, leaving 7 bases between them. This CDR3 region has 14 residues. CDR3 nucleotide sequence: TGTGCCAGCAGTTTACGGGGCTTGAACACTGAAGCTTTCTTT. Translated: CASSLRGLNTEAFF.

This chain links TRBV6-1 with TRBJ1-5; D gene unclear. V lost 4 bases to trimming and J lost 0 bases, with 13 bases between them. Germline values: CDR1 MNHNS, CDR2 SASEGT. CDR3 size: 16 residues. The CDR3 here is CASSVSDFYSNQPQHF. The CDR3 bases are TGTGCCAGCAGTGTTTCAGATTTCTATAGCAATCAGCCCCAGCATTTT.

The rearrangement links TRBV9 to TRBJ1-3; a weak D match, TRBD1 (5 bases). Per germline, CDR1 SGDLS and CDR2 YYNGEE. The V gene lost 3 bases and the J gene lost 0 bases, with 10 bases spanning the gap. The CDR3 is 15 amino acids. The CDR3, as DNA: TGTGCCAGCAGCGGGGGCGGGTCCTCTGGAAACACCATATATTTT. Protein: CASSGGGSSGNTIYF. Complete variable domain (other parts from reference TRBV9 and TRBJ1-3): DSGVTQTPKHLITATGQRVTLRCSPRSGDLSVYWYQQSLDQGLQFLIQYYNGEERAKGNILERFSAQQFPDLHSELNLSSLELGDSALYFCASSGGGSSGNTIYFGEGSWLTVV.

This clone was recorded once. This chain links TRBV30 with TRBJ1-3, with no clear D. Germline lookup yields CDR1 GTSNPN and CDR2 SVGIG (reference sequence). The CDR3 runs to 14 residues. V gave up 4 bases and J gave up 4 bases, with 14 bases separating them. Here the CDR3 reads CAWTEGVEGNTIYF. In nucleotides, the CDR3 is TGTGCCTGGACGGAGGGAGTAGAGGGAAACACCATATATTTT.

This sequence joins TRBV5-1 and TRBJ2-3, with D possibly matching TRBD2 (6 bases). The germline gives CDR1 SGHRS, CDR2 YFSETQ. Trimming removed 3 bases from V and 2 bases from J, with 13 bases in between. The length of the CDR3 is 15 residues. DNA for the CDR3: TGCGCCAGCAGCTCACCGACTAGTTCCACAGATACGCAGTATTTT. Translation: CASSSPTSSTDTQYF.

This chain links TRBV11-2 with TRBJ1-3; D is unresolved. The CDR3 is 18 residues long. V lost 0 bases, J lost 0 bases, and 15 bases lay in between. Looked up from germline, CDR1 is SGHAT and CDR2 is FQNNGV. The CDR3 sequence is CASSLDQVGVSSGNTIYF. In DNA form, the CDR3 reads TGTGCCAGCAGCTTAGATCAGGTTGGGGTAAGCTCTGGAAACACCATATATTTT.

This clone came up once. The J gene is TRBJ2-4, the V gene TRBV7-8; 9 bases fit TRBD1. J was trimmed by 0 bases and V by 5 bases; bases with no gene match: 5. This CDR3 is 16 amino acids long. Germline V gene lookup returns CDR1 SGHVS and CDR2 FQNEAQ. CDR3 DNA sequence: TGTGCCAGCAGCATAGACAGGGGGGAAGCCAAAAACATTCAGTACTTC. Translated: CASSIDRGEAKNIQYF.

The genes are TRBV29-1 and TRBJ2-7, with 8 bases fitting TRBD1. CDR1 and CDR2 from the germline V gene are SQVTM and ANQGSEA. The CDR3 sequence is 13 residues long. Trimming removed 4 bases from V and 5 bases from J; junction bases left unmatched: 7. The CDR3 DNA follows: TGCAGCGTTGGCCGGGACAGGACCCACGAGCAGTACTTC. This encodes CSVGRDRTHEQYF.

The chain employs TRBV4-1 and TRBJ2-5; 11 bases agree with TRBD2. V shed 1 base and J 5 bases; nucleotides not matched to a gene: 12. There are 18 residues in the CDR3. CDR1 and CDR2 (germline): MGHRA, YSYEKL. CDR3 amino acids: CASSQGGTSGRVGETQYF. In DNA form, the CDR3 reads TGCGCCAGCAGCCAAGGAGGTACTAGCGGGAGAGTAGGGGAGACCCAGTACTTC.

Only one count was recorded for this clone. The gene calls are TRBV19 and TRBJ2-3, with TRBD2 matching 16 bases. Trimming removed 5 bases from V and 6 bases from J; junction bases left unmatched: 11. Germline V gene lookup returns CDR1 LNHDA and CDR2 SQIVND (reference sequence). The length of the CDR3 is 18 residues. CDR3 nucleotides: TGTGCCAGTAGTGGGACTAGCGGGGGGGCCCGGCAAACGGATACGCAGTATTTT. It translates to CASSGTSGGARQTDTQYF.

J is TRBJ2-5 and V is TRBV18; D gene uncertain. V shed 3 bases and J shed 3 bases, with 2 bases lying between them. This CDR3 has 11 residues. From germline, CDR1 is KGHSH and CDR2 LQKENI. The CDR3 loop is CASSPKETQYF. The CDR3 DNA reads TGTGCCAGCTCACCTAAAGAGACCCAGTACTTC. The full variable domain, rest sourced from reference TRBV18 and TRBJ2-5, is NAGVMQNPRHLVRRRGQEARLRCSPMKGHSHVYWYRQLPEEGLKFMVYLQKENIIDESGMPKERFSAEFPKEGPSILRIQQVVRGDSAAYFCASSPKETQYFGPGTRLLVL.

This clone was recorded once. The chain carries TRBV6-5 and TRBJ2-7, with TRBD2 matching 9 bases. The CDR3 loop spans 15 amino acids. J gave up 6 bases and V 2 bases, and 8 bases lay outside the gene matches. Germline V gene sequence: CDR1 MNHEY, CDR2 SVGAGI. Here the CDR3 DNA reads TGTGCCAGCAGTTACGGGGCTAGCGGGACCAGCGAGCAGTACTTC. This codes for CASSYGASGTSEQYF.

The chain carries TRBV20-1 and TRBJ2-1; D unclear. The germline V gene encodes CDR1 DFQATT and CDR2 SNEGSKA (reference sequence). V was trimmed by 5 bases and J by 6 bases, leaving 5 bases between them. The CDR3 covers 10 residues. The CDR3 sequence: CSALLNEQFF. CDR3 bases: TGCAGTGCTCTTCTCAATGAGCAGTTCTTC.

The CDR3 DNA follows: TGTGCCAGCTACCCCACCGGCGGTGGGTACGAGCAGTACTTC. Translation gives CASYPTGGGYEQYF. The chain carries TRBV28 and TRBJ2-7; no clear D gene. The germline gives CDR1 MDHEN, CDR2 SYDVKM. V lost 8 bases to trimming and J lost 4 bases, with 18 bases between them. This CDR3 is 14 amino acids long.

This chain uses TRBV30 with TRBJ1-4; possibly TRBD1 for D (6 bases). The CDR3 totals 14 residues. V dropped 5 bases and J dropped 7 bases, with 17 bases sitting between them. Germline CDR1 and CDR2: GTSNPN and SVGIG (reference sequence). Here the CDR3 reads CAWHPGTTGEKLFF. DNA for the CDR3: TGTGCCTGGCACCCGGGGACAACGGGTGAAAAACTGTTTTTT.

The chain carries TRBV10-3 and TRBJ2-7; D unresolved. Germline CDR1 reads ENHRY; CDR2 reads SYGVKD. CDR3 length: 13 amino acids. Trimming shortened V by 4 bases and J by 3 bases, and 10 bases separated the two germline ends. CDR3 sequence: CAISGRLNYEQYF. CDR3 sequence (DNA): TGTGCCATCAGTGGACGACTCAACTACGAGCAGTACTTC.

This sequence joins TRBV2 and TRBJ2-2, with 8 bases aligning to TRBD1. Trimming at V came to 8 bases and at J to 0 bases, leaving 2 bases not matched to a gene. In germline, CDR1 is SNHLY, CDR2 FYNNEI. This CDR3 is 14 amino acids long. CDR3 protein: CASGDRTNTGELFF. The CDR3 DNA is TGTGCCAGCGGGGACAGGACGAACACCGGGGAGCTGTTTTTT.

The gene calls are TRBV29-1 and TRBJ2-7; D is perhaps TRBD1 (5 bases). From germline, CDR1 is SQVTM and CDR2 ANQGSEA. The V gene lost 2 bases and the J gene lost 7 bases, with 27 bases spanning the gap. The CDR3 loop spans 17 amino acids. The CDR3, as DNA: TGCAGCGTTGAATGGGTCCGGCAGGGAAGTACGGTGCGGGAGCAGTACTTC. This translates into CSVEWVRQGSTVREQYF.

This clone was detected only once. CDR3 residues: CASSPSITETLFTDTQYF. The CDR3 bases are TGTGCCAGCTCACCATCGATCACCGAAACTCTTTTCACAGATACGCAGTATTTT. The genes are TRBV18 and TRBJ2-3; no clear D gene. Trimming took off 2 bases at V and 2 bases at J, with 20 bases between the two ends. Germline V gene sequence: CDR1 KGHSH, CDR2 LQKENI. This CDR3 is 18 amino acids long.

CDR3 region: CASTYRNQPQHF. CDR3 nucleotides: TGTGCCAGCACTTATCGCAATCAGCCCCAGCATTTT. The chain joins TRBV2 to TRBJ1-5; unclear D gene. V lost 7 bases, J lost 2 bases, and 6 bases lay in between. CDR3 length equals 12 residues. The germline gives CDR1 SNHLY, CDR2 FYNNEI.